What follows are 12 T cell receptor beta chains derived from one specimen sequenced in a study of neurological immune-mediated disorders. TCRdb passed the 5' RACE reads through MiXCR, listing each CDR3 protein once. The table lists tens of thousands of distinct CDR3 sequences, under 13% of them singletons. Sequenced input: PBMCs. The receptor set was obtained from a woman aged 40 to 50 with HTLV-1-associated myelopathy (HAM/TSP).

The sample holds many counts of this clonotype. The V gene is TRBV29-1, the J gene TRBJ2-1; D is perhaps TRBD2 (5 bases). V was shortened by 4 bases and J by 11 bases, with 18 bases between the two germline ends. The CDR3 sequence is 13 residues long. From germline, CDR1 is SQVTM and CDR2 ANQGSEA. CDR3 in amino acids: CSVARSAGSKQFF. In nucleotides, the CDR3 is TGCAGCGTTGCCCGGAGTGCGGGCAGTAAGCAGTTCTTC.

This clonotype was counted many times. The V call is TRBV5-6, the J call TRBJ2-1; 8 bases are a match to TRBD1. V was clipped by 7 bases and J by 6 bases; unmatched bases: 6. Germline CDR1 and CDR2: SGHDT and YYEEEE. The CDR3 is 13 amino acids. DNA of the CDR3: TGTGCCAGCTCCAAGGACAGGGTCAATGAGCAGTTCTTC. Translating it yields CASSKDRVNEQFF.

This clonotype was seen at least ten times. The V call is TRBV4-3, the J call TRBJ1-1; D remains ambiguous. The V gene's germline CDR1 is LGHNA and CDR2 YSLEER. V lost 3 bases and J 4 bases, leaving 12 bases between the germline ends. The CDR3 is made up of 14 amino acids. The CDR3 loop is CASSQGEGGTEAFF. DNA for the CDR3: TGCGCCAGCAGCCAGGGAGAAGGAGGCACTGAAGCTTTCTTT.

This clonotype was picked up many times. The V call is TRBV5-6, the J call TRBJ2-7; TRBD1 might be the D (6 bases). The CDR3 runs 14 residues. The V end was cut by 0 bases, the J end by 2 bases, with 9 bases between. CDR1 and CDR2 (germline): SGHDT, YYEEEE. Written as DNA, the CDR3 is TGTGCCAGCAGCTTGGACAGGGTCGCCTACGAGCAGTACTTC. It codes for CASSLDRVAYEQYF.

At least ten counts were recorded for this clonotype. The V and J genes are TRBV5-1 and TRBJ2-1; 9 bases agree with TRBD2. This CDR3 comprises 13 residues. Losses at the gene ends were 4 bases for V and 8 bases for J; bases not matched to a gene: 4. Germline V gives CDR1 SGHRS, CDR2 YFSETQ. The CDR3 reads CASSERLADEQFF. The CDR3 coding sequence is TGCGCCAGCAGCGAAAGACTAGCGGATGAGCAGTTCTTC.

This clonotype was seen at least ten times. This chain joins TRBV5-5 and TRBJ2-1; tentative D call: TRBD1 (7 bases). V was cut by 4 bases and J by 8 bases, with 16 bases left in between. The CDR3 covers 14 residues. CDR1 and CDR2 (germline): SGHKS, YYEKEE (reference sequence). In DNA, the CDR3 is TGTGCCAGCAGCCCGCGGGACAGTTCCCATGAGCAGTTCTTC. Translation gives CASSPRDSSHEQFF.

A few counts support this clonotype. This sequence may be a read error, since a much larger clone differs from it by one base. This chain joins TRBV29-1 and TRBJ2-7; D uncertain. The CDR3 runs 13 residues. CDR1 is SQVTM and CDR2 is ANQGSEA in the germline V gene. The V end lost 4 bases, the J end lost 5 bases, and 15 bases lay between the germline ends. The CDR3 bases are TGCAGCGTTGGTAGGGTTCTCGTAAACGAGCAGTACTTC. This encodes CSVGRVLVNEQYF.

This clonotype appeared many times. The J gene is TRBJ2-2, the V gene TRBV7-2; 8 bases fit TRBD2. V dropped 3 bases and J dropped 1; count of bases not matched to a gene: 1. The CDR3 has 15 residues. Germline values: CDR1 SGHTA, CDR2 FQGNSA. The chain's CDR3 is CASSLAGGNTGELFF. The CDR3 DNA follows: TGTGCCAGCAGCTTGGCGGGGGGGAACACCGGGGAGCTGTTTTTT.

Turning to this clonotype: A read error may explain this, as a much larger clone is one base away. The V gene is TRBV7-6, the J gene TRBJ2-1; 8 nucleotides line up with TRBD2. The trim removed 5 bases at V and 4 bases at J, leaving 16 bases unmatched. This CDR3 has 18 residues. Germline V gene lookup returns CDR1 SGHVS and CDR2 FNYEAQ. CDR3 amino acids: CASSPRVRGGADYNEQFF. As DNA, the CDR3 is TGTGCCAGCAGCCCGAGGGTCCGGGGGGGTGCCGATTACAATGAGCAGTTCTTC. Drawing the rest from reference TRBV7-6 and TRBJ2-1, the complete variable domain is GAGVSQSPRYKVTKRGQDVALRCDPISGHVSLYWYRQALGQGPEFLTYFNYEAQQDKSGLPNDRFSAERPEGSISTLTIQRTEQRDSAMYRCASSPRVRGGADYNEQFFGPGTRLTVL.

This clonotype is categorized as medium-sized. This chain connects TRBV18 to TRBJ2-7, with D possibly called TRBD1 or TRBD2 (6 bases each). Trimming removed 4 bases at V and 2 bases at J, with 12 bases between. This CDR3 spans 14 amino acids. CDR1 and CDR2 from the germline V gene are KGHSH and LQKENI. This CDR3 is CASSRGRETYEQYF. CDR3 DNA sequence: TGTGCCAGCTCACGGGGGCGGGAAACCTACGAGCAGTACTTC. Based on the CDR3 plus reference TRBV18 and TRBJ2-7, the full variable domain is NAGVMQNPRHLVRRRGQEARLRCSPMKGHSHVYWYRQLPEEGLKFMVYLQKENIIDESGMPKERFSAEFPKEGPSILRIQQVVRGDSAAYFCASSRGRETYEQYFGPGTRLTVT.

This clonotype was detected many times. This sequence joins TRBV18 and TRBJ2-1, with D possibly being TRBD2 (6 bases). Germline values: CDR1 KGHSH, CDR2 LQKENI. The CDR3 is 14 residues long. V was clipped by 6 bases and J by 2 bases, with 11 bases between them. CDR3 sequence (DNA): TGTGCCAGCTCGACTAGTCGAACCTACAATGAGCAGTTCTTC. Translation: CASSTSRTYNEQFF.

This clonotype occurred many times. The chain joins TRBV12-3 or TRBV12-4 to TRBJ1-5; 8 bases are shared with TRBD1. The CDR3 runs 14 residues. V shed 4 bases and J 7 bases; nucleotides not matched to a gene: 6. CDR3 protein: CASSYGTGEQPQHF. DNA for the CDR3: TGTGCCAGCAGTTACGGGACAGGAGAACAGCCCCAGCATTTT.